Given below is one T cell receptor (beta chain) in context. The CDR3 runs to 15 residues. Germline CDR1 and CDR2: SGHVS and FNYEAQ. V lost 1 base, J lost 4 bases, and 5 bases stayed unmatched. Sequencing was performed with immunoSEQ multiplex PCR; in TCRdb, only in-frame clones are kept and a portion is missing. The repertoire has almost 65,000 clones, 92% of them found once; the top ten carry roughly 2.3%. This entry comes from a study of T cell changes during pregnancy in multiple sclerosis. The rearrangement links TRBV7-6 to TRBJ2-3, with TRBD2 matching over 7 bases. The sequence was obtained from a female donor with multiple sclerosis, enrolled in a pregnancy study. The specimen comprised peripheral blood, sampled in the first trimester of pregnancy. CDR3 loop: CASSLGGSSSDTQYF. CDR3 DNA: TGTGCCAGCAGCTTAGGCGGGAGCAGCTCAGATACGCAGTATTTT.